This T cell receptor beta chain was observed in a study of T-cell reconstitution after alpha-beta-depleted transplantation in children. Study findings and constraints: Reportedly, only several hundred clones from non-depleted graft cells drove alpha-beta T-cell counts at about two months. A year had passed since transplant, and T-cell counts and diversity by then came mostly from newly produced T cells.

Unique molecular identifiers were used in preparing the TCRbeta library. TCRdb itself ran the PCR reads through MiXCR, one entry per CDR3 protein. This sample has 500,000 to 650,000 distinct CDR3 sequences, with more than 9.5% found just once. This clonotype was observed a few times. The target antigen is unknown. The source material was PBMCs, mostly from graft donor cells, sampled 180 days after TCRalphabeta/CD19-depleted stem cell transplant. The sequence was obtained from a female patient aged 2 to 10 who had a stem cell transplant for aplastic anemia, so the T cells may come from the graft donor.

CDR3 coding DNA: TGTGCCAGCAGATCCGCCGGGACAGGGGGCGGTGAGCAGTTCTTC. Amino acid sequence: CASRSAGTGGGEQFF. The rearrangement links TRBV6-5 to TRBJ2-1, with 12 nucleotides matching TRBD1. CDR1 and CDR2 from the germline V gene are MNHEY and SVGAGI. The CDR3 loop spans 15 amino acids. Unmatched junction bases numbered 9, after V lost 6 bases and J lost 9 bases.